This is a list of T cell receptor beta chains from one sample in a study of CD8 T cells in ankylosing spondylitis. TCRdb re-analysed the 5' RACE reads in MiXCR, keeping a single row per CDR3 protein. In the table there are 200,000 to 250,000 distinct CDR3 sequences, just under 7.5% of which are singletons. Material: blood, either unsorted or a sorted T cell fraction (not recorded which). These receptors all stem from a male donor with ankylosing spondylitis. The CDR3 runs from the conserved cysteine through the conserved F or W. The D gene is left open where the match is weak. Some rows mark clone size as missing; the rest say once, few, many or name a class of expanded clone.

TRBV24-1	many	TRBD2	TRBJ2-1	TGTGCCACCAGTGAGGGGACTAGAGTTTACAATGAGCAGTTCTTC	CATSEGTRVYNEQFF
TRBV27	many	TRBD2	TRBJ2-3	TGTGCCAGCAGACCATCCCTCGGGACTAGCGGTTATACGCAGTATTTT	CASRPSLGTSGYTQYF
TRBV7-6	few	.	TRBJ2-1	TGTGCCAGCAGCTACGGACATTACAATGAGCAGTTCTTC	CASSYGHYNEQFF
TRBV28	many	.	TRBJ2-2	TGTGCCAGCACCTACCTCGCCAGAGCCGGGGAGCTGTTTTTT	CASTYLARAGELFF
TRBV11-2	many	.	TRBJ2-2	TGTGCCAGCATCGCGGACACCGCGAGCACCGGGGAGCTGTTTTTT	CASIADTASTGELFF
TRBV7-9	.	TRBD2	TRBJ2-1	TGTGCCAGCAGCCCTAGGACTAGCGTTAGCTCCTACAATGAGCAGTTCTTC	CASSPRTSVSSYNEQFF
TRBV21-1	.	.	TRBJ2-7	TGTGCCAGCAGCAACAGGGTGAAGTCCTACGAGCAGTACTTC	CASSNRVKSYEQYF
TRBV7-6	many	TRBD1	TRBJ1-2	TGTGCCAGCAGCCCGAGCTTGACAGGGGCCTATGGCTACACCTTC	CASSPSLTGAYGYTF
TRBV24-1	many	.	TRBJ1-1	TGTGCCACCCGGACAAGCTTGAACACTGAAGCTTTCTTT	CATRTSLNTEAFF
TRBV11-2	few	.	TRBJ2-3	TGTGCCAGCAGCTATAACGGCGCCACGTACACTAACACAGATACGCAGTATTTT	CASSYNGATYTNTDTQYF
TRBV12-3/TRBV12-4	.	.	TRBJ1-3	TGTGCCAGCAGCCCGACAATAGCTGGAAACACCATATATTTT	CASSPTIAGNTIYF
TRBV4-2	many	TRBD2	TRBJ2-3	TGTGCCAGCAGCCAAGATAGCGGGGGGGCAGATACGCAGTATTTT	CASSQDSGGADTQYF
TRBV20-1	many	TRBD2	TRBJ2-1	TGCAGTGCTATCGTACTAGCGGGAGGGAAGGGGCGCAATGAGCAGTTCTTC	CSAIVLAGGKGRNEQFF
TRBV20-1	many	TRBD2	TRBJ2-1	TGCAGTGCTCGGGGACTAGCGGGGGGTAAGAGCTCCTACAATGAGCAGTTCTTC	CSARGLAGGKSSYNEQFF
TRBV7-9	many	.	TRBJ2-7	TGTGCCAGCACCGTCATCGGGGGAGCGGCCGTCGAGCAGTACTTC	CASTVIGGAAVEQYF
TRBV5-6	many	.	TRBJ2-7	TGTGCCAGCAGCATACAAGTCTTATACTACGAGCAGTACTTC	CASSIQVLYYEQYF
TRBV24-1	few	TRBD1	TRBJ1-5	TGTGCCACCAGTGATTGGGACAGTAGCAATCAGCCCCAGCATTTT	CATSDWDSSNQPQHF